The T cell receptor (beta chain) described here comes from a study of siplizumab effects on memory and regulatory T cells. The data were produced by immunoSEQ multiplex PCR, yet TCRdb's version contains in-frame clones alone and is incomplete. The profile shows approximately 100,000 clones, about nine tenths of them singletons. The length of the CDR3 is 17 residues. V lost 0 bases, J lost 1 base, and 15 bases lay in between. The germline CDR1 and CDR2 sequences are SGHDN and FVKESK. The study's findings and limits: Proliferating siplizumab-culture Tregs lacked confirmation of suppressive function.

As regards this clone: Its antigen is still unknown.

The rearrangement joins TRBV14 to TRBJ2-5; D is perhaps TRBD1 or TRBD2 (6 bases each). The sample consisted of CD4+ T cells sorted from blood. This clonotype was sampled from a human donor in good health. Some clones in this sample may be carry-over from other donors' samples. The CDR3 coding sequence is TGTGCCAGCAGCCAAGAACGAGGGGGGCCCCTCCAAGAGACCCAGTACTTC. Translating gives CASSQERGGPLQETQYF.